This TCR beta chain was recorded in a study of shared clonotypes between healthy human individuals. Notes on the study in general: Non-shared clonotypes were found to have lower generation probabilities than the clonotypes that were shared by all four of the sorted-subset donors. For naive CD4 cells, roughly 5.5% of clonotypes were shared across a handful of donors.

In the case of this clone: The target antigen is unknown.

Germline V lookup: CDR1 MNHEY, CDR2 SMNVEV (reference sequence). The CDR3 consists of 13 residues. V gave up 4 bases and J gave up 4 bases, with 10 bases separating them. The assay ran at deep level. Only in-frame clones appear in the TCRdb table, and some are missing; sequencing was by immunoSEQ multiplex PCR. The table has more than 2 million clones, 85% to 95% seen once. This receptor was obtained from a man aged 18 to 30 in good health. The chain joins TRBV27 to TRBJ1-2; D may be TRBD1 (6 bases). Material: naive CD4+ T cells sorted from blood. Subset indicated: CD45RA+ positively selected. The CDR3 sequence is CASSSGTIYGYTF. As DNA, the CDR3 is TGTGCCAGCAGTTCTGGGACAATCTATGGCTACACCTTC.